This is a list of T cell receptor beta chains from one sample in a study of CD8 T cells in ankylosing spondylitis. TCRdb reprocessed the 5' RACE reads via MiXCR and lists one record per CDR3 protein. The table lists roughly 180,000 distinct CDR3 sequences, 9.8% of them singletons. Sample: blood, either unsorted or a sorted T cell fraction (not recorded which). These receptors were taken from a female donor with ankylosing spondylitis or in good health (not recorded which). Each CDR3 is given with its conserved first and last residue. The D gene is left open where the match is weak. For some rows the clone size is stated as once, few or many, or as a class when expanded; others skip it.

d_gene	j_gene	v_gene	abundance	CDR3nt	CDR3aa
-	TRBJ1-2	TRBV5-1	few	TGCGCCAGCAGCTTGGAAGGGGACGGCTACACCTTC	CASSLEGDGYTF
-	TRBJ1-1	TRBV7-9	many	TGTGCCAGCAGCCCCACTTTTGGGGGCCCAAACACTGAAGCTTTCTTT	CASSPTFGGPNTEAFF
TRBD2	TRBJ2-3	TRBV7-2	many	TGTGCCAGCAGCGAGTCCGGGACTAGCGTTGCACAGAATACGCAGTATTTT	CASSESGTSVAQNTQYF
-	TRBJ2-1	TRBV29-1	few	TGCAGCGTTGACGGCGGGCCCTACAATGAGCAGTTCTTC	CSVDGGPYNEQFF
TRBD2	TRBJ2-1	TRBV6-1	few	TGTGCCAGCAGCCGAGGACTAGCGGGGGACAATGAGCAGTTCTTC	CASSRGLAGDNEQFF
-	TRBJ2-7	TRBV20-1	-	TGCAGTGCTAGGGACCCTACTAGTTCCTACGAGCAGTACTTC	CSARDPTSSYEQYF
-	TRBJ2-3	TRBV5-1	few	TGCGCCAGCAGCTTGGCCGCCAGGGAGGTAACAGATACGCAGTATTTT	CASSLAAREVTDTQYF
-	TRBJ1-2	TRBV4-3	many	TGCGCCAGCAGCCCTGGGGCGGACGGGGCCCTCTATGGCTACACCTTC	CASSPGADGALYGYTF
TRBD2	TRBJ2-1	TRBV12-3/TRBV12-4	few	TGTGCCACTTCGGGACTAGTAAACAATGAGCAGTTCTTC	CATSGLVNNEQFF
-	TRBJ2-7	TRBV5-5	-	TGTGCCAGCAGCTTGTTGCGAGCCTACGAGCAGTACTTC	CASSLLRAYEQYF
-	TRBJ1-4	TRBV9	-	TGTGCCAGTAGCCGGGGGACGGACCGAAAAATGGTGTTTTTT	CASSRGTDRKMVFF
-	TRBJ1-1	TRBV6-6	-	TGTGCCAGCAGTTACAACCGAGGCGCTGAAGCTTTCTTT	CASSYNRGAEAFF
-	TRBJ2-4	TRBV14	few	TGTGCCAGCAGCCATACTGGGACCGCGGAAGCCAAAAACATTCAGTACTTC	CASSHTGTAEAKNIQYF
TRBD2	TRBJ2-1	TRBV9	many	TGTGCCAGCAGCGCCCCAGGCGGGCTAGCGGGTTACAATGAGCAGTTCTTC	CASSAPGGLAGYNEQFF
TRBD2	TRBJ2-1	TRBV4-3	-	TGCGCCAGCAGCCAAGGGCGGGAGGGAGACAATGAGCAGTTCTTC	CASSQGREGDNEQFF
TRBD2	TRBJ2-5	TRBV12-3/TRBV12-4	few	TGTGCCAGCAGCCATGGGACTAGCGGGACTAGAGAGACCCAGTACTTC	CASSHGTSGTRETQYF
TRBD2	TRBJ2-7	TRBV6-1	-	TGTGCCAGCAGGGGAGGACTAGACGAGCAGTACTTC	CASRGGLDEQYF
TRBD2	TRBJ2-4	TRBV27	few	TGTGCCAGCAGTCCAACGGGACTAGCGGGAGGAGAAAACATTCAGTACTTC	CASSPTGLAGGENIQYF
TRBD2	TRBJ2-1	TRBV11-2	many	TGTGCCAGCAGCGGGGAGCGGGAGTTTTTAAATGAGCAGTTCTTC	CASSGEREFLNEQFF
-	TRBJ2-7	TRBV6-5	-	TGTGCCAGCAGTTACTCGCGGGCCAGCTCCTACGAGCAGTACTTC	CASSYSRASSYEQYF
-	TRBJ2-7	TRBV12-3/TRBV12-4	many	TGTGCCAGCAGTTTTTCCGGGATCTCCTACGAGCAGTACTTC	CASSFSGISYEQYF